Below are 20 T cell receptor beta chains sequenced from a single sample in a study of post-analysis software for immune sequencing data. Overall study findings and caveats: With TRBV5-6, TRBV5-1 and TRBV20-1 included, about five TRBV segments were more frequent in patients than in controls.

These TCRs are of unknown antigen specificity. Unique-molecular-identifier-tagged TCR beta cDNA libraries were used. MiXCR, run by TCRdb on the PCR reads, gives a single entry per CDR3 protein. The sample carries 450,000 to 650,000 distinct CDR3 sequences, 44% recorded once. The sample taken for sequencing was blood. These receptors came from a girl aged 10 to 17 with multiple sclerosis.

This chain connects TRBV20-1 to TRBJ2-3; 14 positions match TRBD2. Unmatched junction bases numbered 10, after V lost 1 base and J lost 1 base. Germline values: CDR1 DFQATT, CDR2 SNEGSKA (reference sequence). There are 19 residues in the CDR3. For the CDR3, the DNA is TGCAGTGCTAGAGTTGCGGGTCAGGGACTAGCGGGAGGCACAGATACGCAGTATTTT. Its translation is CSARVAGQGLAGGTDTQYF.

There are a few counts of this clonotype. The chain carries TRBV7-2 and TRBJ2-4, with D perhaps TRBD1 or TRBD2 (6 bases each). Near its end, the DNA agrees better with TRBJ2-7, so the J call may be wrong. CDR3 length: 14 amino acids. The germline V gene has CDR1 SGHTA and CDR2 FQGNSA. CDR3 nucleotides: TGTGCCAGCAGCTTAGCCGGGGGCTTGGGCGAGCAGTACTTC. This translates into CASSLAGGLGEQYF.

The chain couples TRBV5-4 to TRBJ1-1; 9 positions agree with TRBD1. The CDR3 contains 14 residues. Germline CDR1 is SGHNT and CDR2 is YYREEE (reference sequence). J lost 3 bases, V lost 3 bases, and 3 bases had no gene match. In DNA form, the CDR3 reads TGTGCCAGCAGCTACGGACAGGGGCACACTGAAGCTTTCTTT. Protein: CASSYGQGHTEAFF.

The J gene is TRBJ1-1, the V gene TRBV27; a possible D gene is TRBD1 (6 bases). This CDR3 has 19 amino acids. The germline V gene has CDR1 MNHEY and CDR2 SMNVEV (reference sequence). The V end was cut by 0 bases, the J end by 1 base, with 21 bases between. The CDR3 is CASSLSNRALVPTNTEAFF. The CDR3 nucleotides are TGTGCCAGCAGTTTATCAAACAGGGCCCTCGTACCAACGAACACTGAAGCTTTCTTT.

The chain recombines TRBV5-1 with TRBJ2-5; 12 nucleotides align to TRBD2. CDR3 length: 16 amino acids. CDR1 is SGHRS and CDR2 is YFSETQ in the germline V gene. After removal of 0 bases from V and 5 bases from J, the junction contained 5 bases not matched to a gene. The CDR3 spells CASSLGTSGIRETQYF. The CDR3 region has the DNA TGCGCCAGCAGCTTGGGGACTAGCGGGATCCGGGAGACCCAGTACTTC. Full variable domain (remainder filled in from reference TRBV5-1 and TRBJ2-5): KAGVTQTPRYLIKTRGQQVTLSCSPISGHRSVSWYQQTPGQGLQFLFEYFSETQRNKGNFPGRFSGRQFSNSRSEMNVSTLELGDSALYLCASSLGTSGIRETQYFGPGTRLLVL.

The gene calls are TRBV27 and TRBJ1-1; D gene ambiguous. Germline loops: CDR1 MNHEY, CDR2 SMNVEV (reference sequence). V dropped 3 bases and J dropped 1 base, with 12 bases sitting between them. This CDR3 region has 15 residues. CDR3 region: CASSFNPDPNTEAFF. The CDR3 region has the DNA TGTGCCAGCAGTTTTAATCCCGACCCGAACACTGAAGCTTTCTTT.

This chain uses TRBV7-9 with TRBJ2-1, with 7 bases identical to TRBD1. Unmatched junction bases numbered 6, after V lost 2 bases and J lost 8 bases. The germline V gene has CDR1 SEHNR and CDR2 FQNEAQ (reference sequence). This CDR3 is 14 amino acids long. The CDR3 nucleotides read TGTGCCAGCAGCTTAAGACGACAGGGCCATGAGCAGTTCTTC. It specifies CASSLRRQGHEQFF.

The V gene is TRBV6-1, the J gene TRBJ2-7; 9 positions agree with TRBD1. The trim removed 10 bases at V and 0 bases at J, leaving 4 bases unmatched. The CDR3 totals 13 residues. CDR1 is MNHNS, CDR2 SASEGT, per germline. CDR3 sequence: CANPGQGSYEQYF. The CDR3 region has the DNA TGTGCCAACCCGGGACAGGGCTCCTACGAGCAGTACTTC.

This chain uses TRBV13 with TRBJ1-1; D is possibly TRBD1 (6 bases). The germline CDR1 and CDR2 sequences are PRHDT and FYEKMQ (reference sequence). The V end was cut by 3 bases, the J end by 6 bases, with 26 bases between. CDR3 length: 18 residues. CDR3 nucleotides: TGTGCCAGCAGCTTTTCCCCCCCTAGGGGAGGGGGTGGCTCTGAAGCTTTCTTT. Amino acids: CASSFSPPRGGGGSEAFF.

This clonotype occurred once. The J gene is TRBJ1-1, the V gene TRBV2, with a weak D call TRBD1 (5 bases). In germline, CDR1 is SNHLY, CDR2 FYNNEI. The CDR3 spans 12 residues. Trimming took 6 bases from V and 1 from J, leaving 6 bases between them. CDR3 protein: CASRGTNTEAFF. The CDR3 bases are TGTGCCAGCAGAGGGACGAACACTGAAGCTTTCTTT.

The rearrangement uses TRBV12-3 or TRBV12-4 and TRBJ2-1, with 12 nucleotides matching TRBD2. CDR3 size: 14 residues. V lost 3 bases and J lost 8; bases outside the gene matches: 2. CDR3 DNA: TGTGCCAGCAGTTTGACTAGCGGGAGCTATGAGCAGTTCTTC. Its protein is CASSLTSGSYEQFF.

In its sample, this clonotype was seen a few times. The chain couples TRBV10-2 to TRBJ2-6; no firm D call. The CDR3 runs 13 residues. The V end lost 4 bases, the J end lost 2 bases, and 3 bases lay between the germline ends. Germline values: CDR1 WSHSY, CDR2 SAAADI. In DNA form, the CDR3 reads TGCGCCAGCAGTGGTCCTGGGGCCAACGTCCTGACTTTC. This sequence encodes CASSGPGANVLTF.

The chain has TRBV29-1 and TRBJ2-5, with 8 positions matching TRBD2. J was trimmed by 4 bases and V by 6 bases; bases with no gene match: 13. Germline assignment: CDR1 SQVTM and CDR2 ANQGSEA. The CDR3 totals 15 residues. CDR3 residues: CSVAGRASPGETQYF. CDR3 nucleotides: TGCAGCGTCGCCGGGAGGGCCAGTCCGGGAGAGACCCAGTACTTC.

This rearrangement joins TRBV29-1 to TRBJ1-1; D uncertain. This CDR3 is 15 amino acids long. Germline CDR1 SQVTM, CDR2 ANQGSEA. With 2 bases removed from V and 4 bases from J, the gap between germline ends came to 17 bases. CDR3 sequence (DNA): TGCAGCGTTGAACTTTTGGCGGCCGCGATCACTGAAGCTTTCTTT. Its translation is CSVELLAAAITEAFF. Filled out from reference TRBV29-1 and TRBJ1-1, the complete variable domain reads SAVISQKPSRDICQRGTSLTIQCQVDSQVTMMFWYRQQPGQSLTLIATANQGSEATYESGFVIDKFPISRPNLTFSTLTVSNMSPEDSSIYLCSVELLAAAITEAFFGQGTRLTVV.

The genes are TRBV10-3 and TRBJ2-7; D possibly corresponds to TRBD1 (6 bases). Trimming stripped 3 bases from V and 4 bases from J, with 10 bases between. Germline V gene lookup returns CDR1 ENHRY and CDR2 SYGVKD. This CDR3 is built from 13 residues. The CDR3 spells CAISDDRQYEQYF. DNA for the CDR3: TGTGCCATCAGTGACGACAGGCAATACGAGCAGTACTTC.

The chain carries TRBV12-3 or TRBV12-4 and TRBJ2-1, with D perhaps TRBD1 (6 bases). V lost 3 bases and J 5 bases, leaving 8 bases between the germline ends. The CDR3 covers 13 residues. The CDR3 DNA follows: TGTGCCAGCAGTTTCCGGACAGACAATGAGCAGTTCTTC. It yields the protein CASSFRTDNEQFF.

The genes are TRBV24-1 and TRBJ2-3; perhaps TRBD2 as D (5 bases). V lost 4 bases and J lost 1, with 14 bases in between. The CDR3 extends over 16 amino acids. Germline V CDR1 and CDR2: KGHDR, SFDVKD. The CDR3: CATSDRGRAGTDTQYF. The CDR3 DNA reads TGTGCCACCAGTGACCGGGGTCGGGCCGGCACAGATACGCAGTATTTT.

The chain links TRBV4-1 to TRBJ2-3, with 8 bases identical to TRBD2. CDR3 length equals 15 residues. Germline V CDR1 and CDR2: MGHRA, YSYEKL. Trimming took 1 base from V and 4 from J; bases not matched to a gene: 4. The CDR3 DNA reads as TGCGCCAGCAGCCAAGCCGGGAGGGTAGCAGATACGCAGTATTTT. Translating it yields CASSQAGRVADTQYF.

The table lists this clonotype with a few counts. This sequence joins TRBV27 and TRBJ2-7; a possible D gene is TRBD1 (7 bases). The better agreement between TRBJ2-5 and the DNA end casts doubt on the J call. The CDR3 spans 14 residues. CDR1 and CDR2 (germline): MNHEY, SMNVEV (reference sequence). In nucleotides, the CDR3 is TGTGCCAGCAGTCCAGGGGGAGGTATAAAGACCCAGTACTTC. It specifies CASSPGGGIKTQYF.

This clonotype turned up a few times. V gene TRBV25-1 combines with J gene TRBJ2-1; 7 bases are shared with TRBD1. Per germline, CDR1 MGHDK and CDR2 SYGVNS. V shed 2 bases and J 1 base; nucleotides not matched to a gene: 2. The CDR3 has 15 amino acids. The DNA of the CDR3 is TGTGCCAGCAGTGAAATGGGACAGTCCTACAATGAGCAGTTCTTC. It encodes CASSEMGQSYNEQFF.